These T cell receptor beta chains were read from a single sample in a study of siplizumab effects on memory and regulatory T cells. Using immunoSEQ multiplex PCR, the repertoire was profiled, and TCRdb retains in-frame clones only, with some absent. The table lists about 52,000 clones, 95% to 97% of them singletons. The material sequenced was naive CD4+ T cells sorted from blood. The origin of the receptors is a human donor in good health. Each CDR3 is given with its conserved first and last residue. The D gene is left open where the match is weak. Only part of the rows carry a size: once, few, many, or a class if the clone is expanded.

v_gene: TRBV10-2; j_gene: TRBJ1-2; d_gene: -; abundance: -; CDR3aa: CASTNSDGAVNGYTF; CDR3nt: TGCGCCAGCACCAACTCGGACGGGGCAGTGAATGGCTACACCTTC
v_gene: TRBV7-2; j_gene: TRBJ1-1; d_gene: -; abundance: -; CDR3aa: CASSFGQGNTEAFF; CDR3nt: TGTGCCAGCAGCTTTGGTCAGGGGAACACTGAAGCTTTCTTT
v_gene: TRBV19; j_gene: TRBJ1-5; d_gene: -; abundance: -; CDR3aa: CASSIARQGRADQPQHF; CDR3nt: TGTGCCAGTAGTATAGCACGGCAGGGTAGGGCGGATCAGCCCCAGCATTTT
v_gene: TRBV6-6; j_gene: TRBJ1-5; d_gene: -; abundance: -; CDR3aa: CASSYHRGGASQPQHF; CDR3nt: TGTGCCAGCAGTTACCACCGGGGGGGCGCTTCACAGCCCCAGCATTTT
v_gene: TRBV28; j_gene: TRBJ2-4; d_gene: -; abundance: -; CDR3aa: CASRIQGAKNIQYF; CDR3nt: TGTGCCAGCAGAATACAGGGAGCCAAAAACATTCAGTACTTC
v_gene: TRBV30; j_gene: TRBJ1-2; d_gene: -; abundance: once; CDR3aa: CAWSGSGNYGYTF; CDR3nt: TGTGCCTGGAGCGGGTCCGGGAACTATGGCTACACCTTC
v_gene: TRBV5-1; j_gene: TRBJ2-7; d_gene: TRBD2; abundance: -; CDR3aa: CASSAASGGYYEQYF; CDR3nt: TGCGCCAGCAGCGCAGCTAGCGGGGGTTACTACGAGCAGTACTTC
v_gene: TRBV30; j_gene: TRBJ2-7; d_gene: -; abundance: -; CDR3aa: CAWGSSYEQYF; CDR3nt: TGTGCCTGGGGCAGCTCCTACGAGCAGTACTTC
v_gene: TRBV5-1; j_gene: TRBJ2-1; d_gene: TRBD1; abundance: -; CDR3aa: CASSYVQGANEQFF; CDR3nt: TGCGCCAGCAGCTATGTACAGGGGGCCAATGAGCAGTTCTTC
v_gene: TRBV6-9; j_gene: TRBJ1-3; d_gene: TRBD1; abundance: -; CDR3aa: CASSTGTAGNTIYF; CDR3nt: TGTGCCAGCAGCACGGGGACAGCTGGAAACACCATATATTTT
v_gene: TRBV11-3; j_gene: TRBJ2-1; d_gene: TRBD2; abundance: -; CDR3aa: CASSSGTSENNEQFF; CDR3nt: TGTGCCAGCAGTTCTGGGACTAGCGAGAACAATGAGCAGTTCTTC
v_gene: TRBV7-2; j_gene: TRBJ2-5; d_gene: -; abundance: -; CDR3aa: CASSPRNGQETQYF; CDR3nt: TGTGCCAGCAGCCCCCGGAACGGGCAAGAGACCCAGTACTTC
v_gene: TRBV7-9; j_gene: TRBJ2-1; d_gene: TRBD1; abundance: -; CDR3aa: CASSERTGVYEQFF; CDR3nt: TGTGCCAGCAGCGAGCGGACAGGGGTGTATGAGCAGTTCTTC
v_gene: TRBV5-1; j_gene: TRBJ1-1; d_gene: TRBD1; abundance: -; CDR3aa: CASSYGQARTEAFF; CDR3nt: TGCGCCAGCAGCTATGGACAGGCTCGGACTGAAGCTTTCTTT
v_gene: TRBV10-1; j_gene: TRBJ2-7; d_gene: TRBD2; abundance: -; CDR3aa: CASSEVTSGRKQYF; CDR3nt: TGCGCCAGCAGTGAGGTAACTAGCGGGCGGAAGCAGTACTTC
v_gene: TRBV13; j_gene: TRBJ1-2; d_gene: TRBD1; abundance: -; CDR3aa: CASSVRQGVSYGYTF; CDR3nt: TGTGCCAGCAGCGTCCGACAGGGGGTTAGCTATGGCTACACCTTC
v_gene: TRBV5-1; j_gene: TRBJ1-1; d_gene: -; abundance: -; CDR3aa: CASSRDTLLNTEAFF; CDR3nt: TGCGCCAGCAGCCGGGACACACTATTGAACACTGAAGCTTTCTTT
v_gene: TRBV19; j_gene: TRBJ2-7; d_gene: -; abundance: once; CDR3aa: CASSMRRGPEQYF; CDR3nt: TGTGCCAGTAGCATGCGGAGGGGACCCGAGCAGTACTTC
v_gene: TRBV9; j_gene: TRBJ1-1; d_gene: -; abundance: -; CDR3aa: CASSVEATEAFF; CDR3nt: TGTGCCAGCAGCGTAGAGGCCACTGAAGCTTTCTTT
v_gene: TRBV5-1; j_gene: TRBJ2-1; d_gene: -; abundance: -; CDR3aa: CASSLDGASYNEQFF; CDR3nt: TGCGCCAGCAGCTTGGATGGGGCTTCCTACAATGAGCAGTTCTTC
v_gene: TRBV6-5; j_gene: TRBJ1-1; d_gene: -; abundance: -; CDR3aa: CASSPGRGGVEAFF; CDR3nt: TGTGCCAGCAGCCCCGGAAGGGGGGGAGTTGAAGCTTTCTTT
v_gene: TRBV19; j_gene: TRBJ2-1; d_gene: TRBD1; abundance: -; CDR3aa: CASREDRAYNEQFF; CDR3nt: TGTGCCAGTAGGGAGGACAGGGCCTACAATGAGCAGTTCTTC
v_gene: TRBV25-1; j_gene: TRBJ2-3; d_gene: -; abundance: -; CDR3aa: CASQMGRPSTDTQYF; CDR3nt: TGTGCCAGCCAGATGGGACGGCCTAGCACAGATACGCAGTATTTT
v_gene: TRBV5-3; j_gene: TRBJ1-5; d_gene: -; abundance: -; CDR3aa: CAREREWRGLNQPQHF; CDR3nt: TGTGCCAGAGAGCGGGAATGGCGGGGCCTAAATCAGCCCCAGCATTTT
v_gene: TRBV15; j_gene: TRBJ1-1; d_gene: -; abundance: -; CDR3aa: CATSRVGVRDTEAFF; CDR3nt: TGTGCCACCAGCAGAGTAGGAGTGAGGGACACTGAAGCTTTCTTT
v_gene: TRBV7-3; j_gene: TRBJ2-1; d_gene: -; abundance: -; CDR3aa: CASSPGTPRDNEQFF; CDR3nt: TGTGCCAGCAGCCCCGGGACCCCTAGGGACAATGAGCAGTTCTTC
v_gene: TRBV7-9; j_gene: TRBJ1-1; d_gene: -; abundance: -; CDR3aa: CASYEGGRAFF; CDR3nt: TGTGCCAGTTATGAGGGGGGCAGAGCTTTCTTT
v_gene: TRBV20-1; j_gene: TRBJ2-1; d_gene: -; abundance: -; CDR3aa: CSAPTRDEQFF; CDR3nt: TGCAGTGCCCCGACTAGAGATGAGCAGTTCTTC
v_gene: TRBV11-3; j_gene: TRBJ1-2; d_gene: TRBD1; abundance: -; CDR3aa: CASSSEGRQGDYGYTF; CDR3nt: TGTGCCAGCAGCTCGGAGGGGAGACAGGGGGACTATGGCTACACCTTC
v_gene: TRBV6-6; j_gene: TRBJ2-3; d_gene: -; abundance: -; CDR3aa: CASNDRTDTQYF; CDR3nt: TGTGCCAGCAACGACAGGACAGATACGCAGTATTTT
v_gene: TRBV9; j_gene: TRBJ2-3; d_gene: -; abundance: once; CDR3aa: CASSEAPRSSTDTQYF; CDR3nt: TGTGCCAGCAGCGAGGCCCCACGTAGTAGCACAGATACGCAGTATTTT
v_gene: TRBV6-5; j_gene: TRBJ1-3; d_gene: -; abundance: once; CDR3aa: CASSRLFSGNTIYF; CDR3nt: TGTGCCAGCAGCCGATTGTTCTCTGGAAACACCATATATTTT
v_gene: TRBV9; j_gene: TRBJ2-5; d_gene: -; abundance: -; CDR3aa: CASSVDLARGETQYF; CDR3nt: TGTGCCAGCAGCGTAGACCTAGCAAGAGGGGAGACCCAGTACTTC
v_gene: TRBV5-1; j_gene: TRBJ1-1; d_gene: -; abundance: -; CDR3aa: CASRDSGVGVTEAFF; CDR3nt: TGCGCCAGCAGGGACTCAGGGGTCGGAGTCACTGAAGCTTTCTTT
v_gene: TRBV6-5; j_gene: TRBJ1-5; d_gene: -; abundance: -; CDR3aa: CASRTGLQPQHF; CDR3nt: TGTGCCAGCAGAACAGGGCTTCAGCCCCAGCATTTT
v_gene: TRBV15; j_gene: TRBJ2-2; d_gene: -; abundance: -; CDR3aa: CATSRDRANTGELFF; CDR3nt: TGTGCCACCAGCAGAGATCGCGCGAACACCGGGGAGCTGTTTTTT
v_gene: TRBV7-8; j_gene: TRBJ1-1; d_gene: -; abundance: -; CDR3aa: CASSPTMNTEAFF; CDR3nt: TGTGCCAGCAGCCCAACTATGAACACTGAAGCTTTCTTT
v_gene: TRBV29-1; j_gene: TRBJ2-1; d_gene: TRBD2; abundance: -; CDR3aa: CSVSGTSFLSYNEQFF; CDR3nt: TGCAGCGTCTCCGGGACTAGCTTTCTATCCTACAATGAGCAGTTCTTC
v_gene: TRBV15; j_gene: TRBJ2-3; d_gene: -; abundance: -; CDR3aa: CATSRGGRDTQYF; CDR3nt: TGTGCCACCAGCAGAGGAGGCAGGGATACGCAGTATTTT
v_gene: TRBV30; j_gene: TRBJ2-5; d_gene: -; abundance: -; CDR3aa: CAWSAPEPYLETQYF; CDR3nt: TGTGCCTGGAGTGCTCCCGAACCCTACTTGGAGACCCAGTACTTC
v_gene: TRBV18; j_gene: TRBJ2-1; d_gene: -; abundance: -; CDR3aa: CASSLTADNEQFF; CDR3nt: TGTGCCAGCTCACTAACGGCAGACAATGAGCAGTTCTTC
v_gene: TRBV10-3; j_gene: TRBJ2-1; d_gene: TRBD2; abundance: -; CDR3aa: CAIRGDGTKSYNEQFF; CDR3nt: TGTGCCATCAGGGGGGATGGGACTAAGTCCTACAATGAGCAGTTCTTC
v_gene: TRBV18; j_gene: TRBJ1-1; d_gene: TRBD1; abundance: -; CDR3aa: CASSRQGAEAFF; CDR3nt: TGTGCCAGCTCACGACAGGGGGCTGAAGCTTTCTTT
v_gene: TRBV9; j_gene: TRBJ1-2; d_gene: TRBD1; abundance: -; CDR3aa: CASSAGQGVGYGYTF; CDR3nt: TGTGCCAGCAGCGCGGGACAGGGGGTGGGCTATGGCTACACCTTC
v_gene: TRBV6-1; j_gene: TRBJ2-7; d_gene: TRBD1; abundance: -; CDR3aa: CASSGDRSSYEQYF; CDR3nt: TGTGCCAGCAGTGGGGACAGGAGCTCCTACGAGCAGTACTTC
v_gene: TRBV28; j_gene: TRBJ2-1; d_gene: -; abundance: -; CDR3aa: CASSTDWGNEQFF; CDR3nt: TGTGCCAGCAGTACCGATTGGGGGAATGAGCAGTTCTTC
v_gene: TRBV5-1; j_gene: TRBJ1-1; d_gene: -; abundance: -; CDR3aa: CASSPRVGAENTEAFF; CDR3nt: TGCGCCAGCAGCCCCCGTGTGGGGGCAGAGAACACTGAAGCTTTCTTT
v_gene: TRBV11-2; j_gene: TRBJ2-3; d_gene: -; abundance: -; CDR3aa: CASSLERPGRRDTQYF; CDR3nt: TGTGCCAGCAGCTTAGAAAGACCGGGCCGAAGGGATACGCAGTATTTT
v_gene: TRBV6-5; j_gene: TRBJ2-2; d_gene: TRBD2; abundance: once; CDR3aa: CASSYWPGGVGELFF; CDR3nt: TGTGCCAGCAGTTACTGGCCCGGGGGGGTCGGGGAGCTGTTTTTT
v_gene: TRBV7-2; j_gene: TRBJ2-2; d_gene: -; abundance: -; CDR3aa: CASSPWGGSFAGELFF; CDR3nt: TGTGCCAGCAGCCCATGGGGTGGGAGTTTCGCCGGGGAGCTGTTTTTT
v_gene: TRBV4-1; j_gene: TRBJ1-3; d_gene: TRBD1; abundance: once; CDR3aa: CASSQLGTGGNTIYF; CDR3nt: TGCGCCAGCAGCCAACTCGGGACAGGGGGAAACACCATATATTTT
v_gene: TRBV20-1; j_gene: TRBJ2-1; d_gene: -; abundance: -; CDR3aa: CSARGRDEQFF; CDR3nt: TGCAGTGCTAGAGGGCGAGATGAGCAGTTCTTC
v_gene: TRBV9; j_gene: TRBJ2-5; d_gene: -; abundance: once; CDR3aa: CASSVVWGSETQYF; CDR3nt: TGTGCCAGCAGCGTAGTATGGGGTTCAGAGACCCAGTACTTC
v_gene: TRBV19; j_gene: TRBJ1-4; d_gene: -; abundance: few; CDR3aa: CASGEGSVGKLFF; CDR3nt: TGTGCCAGTGGAGAAGGGAGCGTCGGAAAACTGTTTTTT
v_gene: TRBV4-1; j_gene: TRBJ2-7; d_gene: TRBD2; abundance: -; CDR3aa: CASSHIAGGDEQYF; CDR3nt: TGCGCCAGCAGCCACATAGCGGGAGGCGACGAGCAGTACTTC
v_gene: TRBV6-1; j_gene: TRBJ2-1; d_gene: -; abundance: -; CDR3aa: CASKRSYNEQFF; CDR3nt: TGTGCCAGCAAAAGATCCTACAATGAGCAGTTCTTC
v_gene: TRBV6-4; j_gene: TRBJ2-7; d_gene: -; abundance: -; CDR3aa: CASGRSGQSYEQYF; CDR3nt: TGTGCCAGCGGTAGGAGTGGACAGTCCTACGAGCAGTACTTC
v_gene: TRBV6-4; j_gene: TRBJ1-1; d_gene: -; abundance: -; CDR3aa: CASSDGPGPGTEAFF; CDR3nt: TGTGCCAGCAGTGACGGCCCGGGGCCCGGCACTGAAGCTTTCTTT